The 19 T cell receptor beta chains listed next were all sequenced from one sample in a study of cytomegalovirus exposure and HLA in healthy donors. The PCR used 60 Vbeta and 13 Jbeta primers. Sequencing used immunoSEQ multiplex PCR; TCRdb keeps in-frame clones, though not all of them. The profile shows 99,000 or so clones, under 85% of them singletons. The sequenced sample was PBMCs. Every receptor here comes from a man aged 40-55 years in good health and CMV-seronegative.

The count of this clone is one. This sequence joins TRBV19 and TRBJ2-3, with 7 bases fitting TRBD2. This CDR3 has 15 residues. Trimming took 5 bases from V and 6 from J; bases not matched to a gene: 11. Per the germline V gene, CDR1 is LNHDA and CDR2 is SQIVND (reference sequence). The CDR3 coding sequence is TGTGCCAGTAGTCCGCAGACTAGCCGGGAGGATACGCAGTATTTT. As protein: CASSPQTSREDTQYF.

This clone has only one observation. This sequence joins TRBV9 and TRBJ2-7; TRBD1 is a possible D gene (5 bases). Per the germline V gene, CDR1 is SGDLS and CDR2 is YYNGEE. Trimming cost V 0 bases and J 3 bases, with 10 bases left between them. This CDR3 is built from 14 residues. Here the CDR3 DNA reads TGTGCCAGCAGCGTAGTAGGGGAAGACTACGAGCAGTACTTC. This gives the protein CASSVVGEDYEQYF.

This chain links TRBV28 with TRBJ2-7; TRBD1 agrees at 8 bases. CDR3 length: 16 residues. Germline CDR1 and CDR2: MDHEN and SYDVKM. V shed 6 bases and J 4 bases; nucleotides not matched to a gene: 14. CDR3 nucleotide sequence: TGTGCCAGCAGACGTAGTCAGGGGGCGTCATATTACGAGCAGTACTTC. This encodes CASRRSQGASYYEQYF.

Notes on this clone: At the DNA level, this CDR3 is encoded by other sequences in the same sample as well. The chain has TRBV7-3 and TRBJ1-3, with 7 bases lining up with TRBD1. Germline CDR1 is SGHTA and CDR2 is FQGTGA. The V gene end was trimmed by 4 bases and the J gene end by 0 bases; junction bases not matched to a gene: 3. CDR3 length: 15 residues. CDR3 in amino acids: CASSSGQSSGNTIYF. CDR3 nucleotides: TGTGCCAGCAGCTCGGGACAGAGCTCTGGAAACACCATATATTTT.

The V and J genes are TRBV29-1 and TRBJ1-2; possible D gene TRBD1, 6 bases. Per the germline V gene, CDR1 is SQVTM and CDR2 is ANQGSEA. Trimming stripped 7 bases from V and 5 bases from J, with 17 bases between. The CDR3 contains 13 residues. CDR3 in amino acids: CSASSLDRYGYTF. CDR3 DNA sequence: TGCAGCGCATCGTCGTTGGACAGATATGGCTACACCTTC.

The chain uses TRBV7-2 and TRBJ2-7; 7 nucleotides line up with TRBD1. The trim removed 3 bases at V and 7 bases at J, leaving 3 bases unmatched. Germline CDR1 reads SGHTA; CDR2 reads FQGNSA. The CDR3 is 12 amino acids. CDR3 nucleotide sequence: TGTGCCAGCAGCTTTAAGGACAGGGAGCAGTACTTC. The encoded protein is CASSFKDREQYF. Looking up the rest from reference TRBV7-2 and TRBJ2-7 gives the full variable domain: GAGVSQSPSNKVTEKGKDVELRCDPISGHTALYWYRQSLGQGLEFLIYFQGNSAPDKSGLPSDRFSAERTGGSVSTLTIQRTQQEDSAVYLCASSFKDREQYFGPGTRLTVT.

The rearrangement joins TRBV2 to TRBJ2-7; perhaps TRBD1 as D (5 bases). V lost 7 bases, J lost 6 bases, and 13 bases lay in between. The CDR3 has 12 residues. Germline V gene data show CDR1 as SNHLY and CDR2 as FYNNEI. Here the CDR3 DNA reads TGTGCCAGCACGGTCTTGGGGCCCGAGCAGTACTTC. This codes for CASTVLGPEQYF.

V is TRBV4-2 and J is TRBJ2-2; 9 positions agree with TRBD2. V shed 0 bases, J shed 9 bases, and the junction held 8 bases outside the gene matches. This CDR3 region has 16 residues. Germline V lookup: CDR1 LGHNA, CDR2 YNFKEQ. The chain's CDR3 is CASSQDTAGGVRELFF. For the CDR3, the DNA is TGTGCCAGCAGCCAAGATACTGCGGGAGGGGTTCGGGAGCTGTTTTTT.

CDR3 in amino acids: CASCREVYRQPQHF. DNA of the CDR3: TGTGCCAGCTGCCGAGAGGTGTATCGGCAGCCCCAGCATTTT. This chain joins TRBV28 and TRBJ1-5; D is undetermined. CDR3 length: 14 residues. Trimming removed 8 bases at V and 7 bases at J, with 18 bases between. From germline, CDR1 is MDHEN and CDR2 SYDVKM.

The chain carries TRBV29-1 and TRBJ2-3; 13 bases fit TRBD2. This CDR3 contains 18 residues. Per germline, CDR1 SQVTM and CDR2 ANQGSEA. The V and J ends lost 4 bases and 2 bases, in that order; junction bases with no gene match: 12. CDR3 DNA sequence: TGCAGCGTTGTACAATGGGCCGGGACTAGCGGGAACACAGATACGCAGTATTTT. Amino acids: CSVVQWAGTSGNTDTQYF.

CDR3 DNA: TGTGCCACCAGCAGAGATCCGGGAAGGGCCGATACGCAGTATTTT. Residues: CATSRDPGRADTQYF. The chain links TRBV15 to TRBJ2-3, with D tentatively TRBD2 (5 bases). This CDR3 has 15 residues. Trimming took 0 bases from V and 6 from J, leaving 13 bases between them. Germline CDR1 LNHNV, CDR2 YYDKDF (reference sequence).

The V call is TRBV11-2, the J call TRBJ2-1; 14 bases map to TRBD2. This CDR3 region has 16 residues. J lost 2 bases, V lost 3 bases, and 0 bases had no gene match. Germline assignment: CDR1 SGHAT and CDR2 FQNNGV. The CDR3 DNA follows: TGTGCCAGCAGCTTGGGACTAGCGGGAGCCTACAATGAGCAGTTCTTC. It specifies CASSLGLAGAYNEQFF.

The CDR3 loop is CSVRGWNTEAFF. In DNA form, the CDR3 reads TGCAGCGTTAGGGGATGGAACACTGAAGCTTTCTTT. This chain connects TRBV29-1 to TRBJ1-1; the D gene is possibly TRBD1 (5 bases). Germline V lookup: CDR1 SQVTM, CDR2 ANQGSEA. This CDR3 is 12 amino acids long. V dropped 5 bases and J dropped 1 base, with 8 bases sitting between them. Filled out from reference TRBV29-1 and TRBJ1-1, the complete variable domain reads SAVISQKPSRDICQRGTSLTIQCQVDSQVTMMFWYRQQPGQSLTLIATANQGSEATYESGFVIDKFPISRPNLTFSTLTVSNMSPEDSSIYLCSVRGWNTEAFFGQGTRLTVV.

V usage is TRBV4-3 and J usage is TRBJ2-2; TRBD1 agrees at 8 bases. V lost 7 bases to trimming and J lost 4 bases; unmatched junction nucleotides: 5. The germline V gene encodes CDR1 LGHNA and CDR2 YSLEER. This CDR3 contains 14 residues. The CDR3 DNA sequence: TGCGCCAGCAAAGGACAGGGATCCACCGGGGAGCTGTTTTTT. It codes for CASKGQGSTGELFF.

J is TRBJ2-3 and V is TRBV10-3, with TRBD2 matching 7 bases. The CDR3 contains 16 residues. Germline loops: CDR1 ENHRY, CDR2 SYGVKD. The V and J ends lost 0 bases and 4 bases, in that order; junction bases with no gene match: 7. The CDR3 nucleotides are TGTGCCATCAGTGAGTCGTGGCGGGAGAGCCCAGATACGCAGTATTTT. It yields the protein CAISESWRESPDTQYF.

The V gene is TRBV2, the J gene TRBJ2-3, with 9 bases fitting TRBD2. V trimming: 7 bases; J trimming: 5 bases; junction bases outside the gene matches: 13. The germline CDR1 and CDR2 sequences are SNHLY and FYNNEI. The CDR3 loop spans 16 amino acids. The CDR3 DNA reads TGTGCCAGCAACCTTCTGGCGGGGGGGCCGAAAGATACGCAGTATTTT. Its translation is CASNLLAGGPKDTQYF.

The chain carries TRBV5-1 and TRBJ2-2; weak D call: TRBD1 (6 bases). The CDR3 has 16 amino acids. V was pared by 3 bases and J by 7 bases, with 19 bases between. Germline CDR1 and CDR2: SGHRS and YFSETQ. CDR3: CASSSSAGARDGELFF. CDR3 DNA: TGCGCCAGCAGCTCTTCGGCAGGGGCACGGGACGGGGAGCTGTTTTTT.

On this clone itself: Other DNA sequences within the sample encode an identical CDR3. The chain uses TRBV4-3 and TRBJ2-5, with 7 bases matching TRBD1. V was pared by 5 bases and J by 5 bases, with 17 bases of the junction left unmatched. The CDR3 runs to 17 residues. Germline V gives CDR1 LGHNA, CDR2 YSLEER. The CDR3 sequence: CASSSQLGGNFGETQYF. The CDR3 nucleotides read TGCGCCAGCAGCTCCCAACTAGGGGGCAACTTCGGGGAGACCCAGTACTTC.

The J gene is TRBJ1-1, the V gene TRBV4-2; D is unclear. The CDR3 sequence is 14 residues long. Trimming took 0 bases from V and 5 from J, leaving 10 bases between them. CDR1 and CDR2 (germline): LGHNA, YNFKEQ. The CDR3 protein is CASSQDSLWTEAFF. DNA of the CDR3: TGTGCCAGCAGCCAAGACAGTCTGTGGACTGAAGCTTTCTTT.